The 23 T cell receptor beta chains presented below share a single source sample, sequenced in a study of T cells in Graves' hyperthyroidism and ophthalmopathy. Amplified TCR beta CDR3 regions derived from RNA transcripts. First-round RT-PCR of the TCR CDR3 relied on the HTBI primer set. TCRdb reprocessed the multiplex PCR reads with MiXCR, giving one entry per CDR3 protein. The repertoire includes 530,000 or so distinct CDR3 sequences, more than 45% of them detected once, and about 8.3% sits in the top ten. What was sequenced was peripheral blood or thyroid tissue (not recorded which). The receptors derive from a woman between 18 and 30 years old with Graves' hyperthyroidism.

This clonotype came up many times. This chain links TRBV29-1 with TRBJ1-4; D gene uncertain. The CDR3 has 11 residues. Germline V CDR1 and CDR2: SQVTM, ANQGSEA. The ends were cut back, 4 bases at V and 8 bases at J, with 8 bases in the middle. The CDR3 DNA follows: TGCAGCGTTGTTACAGCAGAAAAACTGTTTTTT. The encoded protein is CSVVTAEKLFF. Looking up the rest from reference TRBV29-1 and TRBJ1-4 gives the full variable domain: SAVISQKPSRDICQRGTSLTIQCQVDSQVTMMFWYRQQPGQSLTLIATANQGSEATYESGFVIDKFPISRPNLTFSTLTVSNMSPEDSSIYLCSVVTAEKLFFGSGTQLSVL.

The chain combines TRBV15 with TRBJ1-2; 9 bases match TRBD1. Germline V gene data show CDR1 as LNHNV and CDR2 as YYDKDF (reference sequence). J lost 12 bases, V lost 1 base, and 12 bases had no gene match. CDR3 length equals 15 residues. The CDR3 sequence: CATSRVSGQGHGNTF. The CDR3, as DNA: TGTGCCACCAGCAGAGTGTCTGGACAGGGGCATGGAAACACCTTC.

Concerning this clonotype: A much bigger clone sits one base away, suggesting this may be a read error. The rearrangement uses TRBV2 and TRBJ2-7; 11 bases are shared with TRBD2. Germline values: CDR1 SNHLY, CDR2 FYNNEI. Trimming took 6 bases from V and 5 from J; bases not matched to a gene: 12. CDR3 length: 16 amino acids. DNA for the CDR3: TGTGCCAGCAGAGGCTTAGCGGGAGGGCCAGGCGACGAGCAGTACTTC. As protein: CASRGLAGGPGDEQYF.

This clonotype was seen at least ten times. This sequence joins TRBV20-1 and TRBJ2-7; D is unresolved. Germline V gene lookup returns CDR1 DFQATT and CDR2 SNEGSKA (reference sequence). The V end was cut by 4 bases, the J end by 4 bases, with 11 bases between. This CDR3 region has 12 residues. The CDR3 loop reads CSATEQGYEQYF. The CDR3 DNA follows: TGCAGTGCTACAGAACAAGGATACGAGCAGTACTTC.

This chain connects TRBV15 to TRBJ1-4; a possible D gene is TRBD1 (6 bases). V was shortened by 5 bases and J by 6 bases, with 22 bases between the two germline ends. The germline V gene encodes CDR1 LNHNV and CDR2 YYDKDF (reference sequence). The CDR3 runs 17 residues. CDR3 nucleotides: TGTGCCACCAGCCCCTCCACCCCCGGGACAACGGATGAAAAACTGTTTTTT. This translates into CATSPSTPGTTDEKLFF.

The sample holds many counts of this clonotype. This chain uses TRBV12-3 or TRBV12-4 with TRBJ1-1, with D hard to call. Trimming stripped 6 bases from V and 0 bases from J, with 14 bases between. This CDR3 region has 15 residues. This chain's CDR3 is CASSAPRGMNTEAFF. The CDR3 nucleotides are TGTGCCAGCAGCGCGCCTCGGGGAATGAACACTGAAGCTTTCTTT.

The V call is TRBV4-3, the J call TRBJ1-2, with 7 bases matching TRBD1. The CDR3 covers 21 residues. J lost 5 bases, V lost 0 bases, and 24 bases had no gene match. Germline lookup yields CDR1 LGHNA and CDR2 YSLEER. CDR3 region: CASSQERGQKRGHGLGYGYTF. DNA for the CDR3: TGCGCCAGCAGCCAAGAACGAGGACAGAAAAGGGGGCATGGTTTAGGTTATGGCTACACCTTC.

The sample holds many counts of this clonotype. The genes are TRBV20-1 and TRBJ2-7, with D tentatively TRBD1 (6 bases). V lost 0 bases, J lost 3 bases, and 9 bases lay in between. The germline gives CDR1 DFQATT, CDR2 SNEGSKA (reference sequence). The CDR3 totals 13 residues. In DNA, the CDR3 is TGCAGTGCTAGAGATTACAGGGTCTACGAGCAGTACTTC. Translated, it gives CSARDYRVYEQYF.

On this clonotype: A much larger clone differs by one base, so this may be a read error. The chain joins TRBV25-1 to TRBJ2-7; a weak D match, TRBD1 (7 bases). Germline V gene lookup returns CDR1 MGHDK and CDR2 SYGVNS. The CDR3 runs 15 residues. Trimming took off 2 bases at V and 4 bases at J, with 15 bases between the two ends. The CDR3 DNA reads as TGTGCCAGCAGTGAAGGGGGAGGACAGGAGTACGAGCAGTACTTC. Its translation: CASSEGGGQEYEQYF.

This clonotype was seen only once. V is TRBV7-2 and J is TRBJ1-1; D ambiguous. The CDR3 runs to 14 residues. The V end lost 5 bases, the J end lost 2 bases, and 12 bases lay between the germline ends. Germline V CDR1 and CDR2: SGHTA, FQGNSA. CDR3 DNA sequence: TGTGCCAGCAGCATCGACACCCAAAACACTGAAGCTTTCTTT. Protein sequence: CASSIDTQNTEAFF.

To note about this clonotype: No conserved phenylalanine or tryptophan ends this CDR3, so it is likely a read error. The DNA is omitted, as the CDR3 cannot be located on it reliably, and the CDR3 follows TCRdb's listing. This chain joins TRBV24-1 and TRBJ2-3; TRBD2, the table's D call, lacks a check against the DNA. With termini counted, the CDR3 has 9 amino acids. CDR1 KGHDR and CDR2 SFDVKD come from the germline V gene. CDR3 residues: CATSDFEGR.

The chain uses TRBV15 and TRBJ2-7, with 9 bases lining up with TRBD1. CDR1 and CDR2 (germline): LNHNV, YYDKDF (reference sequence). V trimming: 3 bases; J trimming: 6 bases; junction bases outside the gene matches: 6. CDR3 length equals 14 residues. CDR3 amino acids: CATSSLDRGIEQYF. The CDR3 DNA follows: TGTGCCACCAGCAGCTTGGACAGGGGAATCGAGCAGTACTTC.

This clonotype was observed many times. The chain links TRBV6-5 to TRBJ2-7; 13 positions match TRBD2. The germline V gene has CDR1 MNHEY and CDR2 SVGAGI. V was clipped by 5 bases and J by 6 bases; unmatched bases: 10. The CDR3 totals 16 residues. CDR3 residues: CASSRTSGSKYAEQYF. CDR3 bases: TGTGCCAGCAGTCGGACTAGCGGGAGTAAGTACGCCGAGCAGTACTTC.

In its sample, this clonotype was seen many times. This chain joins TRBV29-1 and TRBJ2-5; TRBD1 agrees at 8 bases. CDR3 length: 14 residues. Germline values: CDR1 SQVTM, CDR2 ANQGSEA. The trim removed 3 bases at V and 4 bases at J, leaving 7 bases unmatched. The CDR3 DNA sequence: TGCAGCGTTGAGTCCTCAGGGGGCCGAGAGACCCAGTACTTC. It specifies CSVESSGGRETQYF.

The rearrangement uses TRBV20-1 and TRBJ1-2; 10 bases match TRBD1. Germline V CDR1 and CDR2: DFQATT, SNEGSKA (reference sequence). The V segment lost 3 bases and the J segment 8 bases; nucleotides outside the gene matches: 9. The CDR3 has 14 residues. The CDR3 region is CSARVGTGARGYTF. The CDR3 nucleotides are TGCAGTGCTAGGGTCGGGACAGGGGCAAGGGGCTACACCTTC.

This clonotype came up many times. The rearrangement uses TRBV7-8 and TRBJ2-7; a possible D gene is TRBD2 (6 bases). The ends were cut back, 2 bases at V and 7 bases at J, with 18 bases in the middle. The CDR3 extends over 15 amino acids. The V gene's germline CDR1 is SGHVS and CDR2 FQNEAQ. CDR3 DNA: TGTGCCAGCAGCTTAAGAGTAGCGGCCTACAATGAGCAGTACTTC. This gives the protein CASSLRVAAYNEQYF.

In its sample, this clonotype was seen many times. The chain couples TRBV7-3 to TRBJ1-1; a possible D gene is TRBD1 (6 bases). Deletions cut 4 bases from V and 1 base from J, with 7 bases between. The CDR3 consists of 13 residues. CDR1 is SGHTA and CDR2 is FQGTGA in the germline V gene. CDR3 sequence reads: CASSWTENTEAFF. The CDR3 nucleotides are TGTGCCAGCAGCTGGACAGAGAACACTGAAGCTTTCTTT.

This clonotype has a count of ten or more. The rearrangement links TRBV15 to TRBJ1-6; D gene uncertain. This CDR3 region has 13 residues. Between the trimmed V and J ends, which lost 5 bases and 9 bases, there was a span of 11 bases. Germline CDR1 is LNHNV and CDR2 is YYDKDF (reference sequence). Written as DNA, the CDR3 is TGTGCCACCAGCTTCAAGAGTGGTTCACCCCTCCACTTT. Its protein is CATSFKSGSPLHF. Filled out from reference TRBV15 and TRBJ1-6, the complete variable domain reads DAMVIQNPRYQVTQFGKPVTLSCSQTLNHNVMYWYQQKSSQAPKLLFHYYDKDFNNEADTPDNFQSRRPNTSFCFLDIRSPGLGDTAMYLCATSFKSGSPLHFGNGTRLTVT.

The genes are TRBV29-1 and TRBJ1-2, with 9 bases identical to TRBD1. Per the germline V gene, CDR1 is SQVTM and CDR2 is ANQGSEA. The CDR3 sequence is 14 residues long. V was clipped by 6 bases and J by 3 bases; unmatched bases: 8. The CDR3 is CSVRQGGKDYGYTF. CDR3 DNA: TGCAGCGTCCGACAGGGGGGGAAGGACTATGGCTACACCTTC.

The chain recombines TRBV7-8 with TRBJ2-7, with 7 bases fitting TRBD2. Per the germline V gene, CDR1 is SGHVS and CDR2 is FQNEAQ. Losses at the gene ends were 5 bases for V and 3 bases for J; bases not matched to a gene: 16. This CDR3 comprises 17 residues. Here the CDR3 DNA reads TGTGCCAGCAGCCAAGACGAGGGGTACGCGGGGGACTACGAGCAGTACTTC. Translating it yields CASSQDEGYAGDYEQYF.

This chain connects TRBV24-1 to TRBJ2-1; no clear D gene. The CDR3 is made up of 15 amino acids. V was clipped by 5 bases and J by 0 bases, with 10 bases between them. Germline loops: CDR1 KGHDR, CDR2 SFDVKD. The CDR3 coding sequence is TGTGCCACCAGTGTCGGCCAGGTCTCCTACAATGAGCAGTTCTTC. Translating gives CATSVGQVSYNEQFF.

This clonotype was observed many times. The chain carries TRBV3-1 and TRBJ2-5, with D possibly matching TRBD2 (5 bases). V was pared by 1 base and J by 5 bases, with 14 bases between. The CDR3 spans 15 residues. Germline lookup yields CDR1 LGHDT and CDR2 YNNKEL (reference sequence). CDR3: CASSQVRIASETQYF. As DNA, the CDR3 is TGTGCCAGCAGCCAAGTGCGGATAGCGAGCGAGACCCAGTACTTC.

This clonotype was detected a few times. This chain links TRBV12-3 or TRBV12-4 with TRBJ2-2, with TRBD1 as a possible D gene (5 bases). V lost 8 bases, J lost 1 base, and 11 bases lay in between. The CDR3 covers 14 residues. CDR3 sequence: CASGHTGNTGELFF. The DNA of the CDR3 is TGTGCCAGCGGCCATACAGGGAACACCGGGGAGCTGTTTTTT.